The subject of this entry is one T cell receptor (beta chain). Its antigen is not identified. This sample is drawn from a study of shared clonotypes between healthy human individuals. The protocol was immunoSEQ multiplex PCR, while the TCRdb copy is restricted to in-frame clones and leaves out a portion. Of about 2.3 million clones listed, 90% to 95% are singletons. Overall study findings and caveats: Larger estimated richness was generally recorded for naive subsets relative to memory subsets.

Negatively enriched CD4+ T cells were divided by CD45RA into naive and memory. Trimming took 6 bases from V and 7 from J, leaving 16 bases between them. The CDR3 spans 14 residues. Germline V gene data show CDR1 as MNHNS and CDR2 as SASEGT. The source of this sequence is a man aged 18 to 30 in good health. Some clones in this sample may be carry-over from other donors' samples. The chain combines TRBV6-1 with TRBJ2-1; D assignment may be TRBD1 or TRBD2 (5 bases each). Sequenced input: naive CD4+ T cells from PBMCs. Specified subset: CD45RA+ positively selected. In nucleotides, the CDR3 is TGTGCCAGCAGGTTCGGGACGTCCCCTAATGAGCAGTTCTTC. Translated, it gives CASRFGTSPNEQFF.